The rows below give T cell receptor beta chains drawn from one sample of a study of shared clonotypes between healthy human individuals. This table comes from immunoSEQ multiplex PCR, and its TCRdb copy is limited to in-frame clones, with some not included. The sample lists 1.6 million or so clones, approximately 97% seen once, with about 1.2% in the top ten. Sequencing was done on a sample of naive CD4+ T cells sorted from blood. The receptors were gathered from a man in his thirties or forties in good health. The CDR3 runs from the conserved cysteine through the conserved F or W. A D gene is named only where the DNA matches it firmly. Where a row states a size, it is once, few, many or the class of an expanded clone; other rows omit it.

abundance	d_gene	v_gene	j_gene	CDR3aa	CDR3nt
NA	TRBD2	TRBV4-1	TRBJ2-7	CASSQVMSGRLDEQYF	TGCGCCAGCAGCCAAGTAATGAGCGGGAGGCTCGACGAGCAGTACTTC
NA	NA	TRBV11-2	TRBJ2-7	CASSLTSRGVYEQYF	TGTGCCAGCAGCTTGACTAGCAGGGGGGTTTACGAGCAGTACTTC
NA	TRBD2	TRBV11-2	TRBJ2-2	CASSSSNGLAANTGELFF	TGTGCCAGCAGCTCATCGAATGGACTAGCGGCCAACACCGGGGAGCTGTTTTTT
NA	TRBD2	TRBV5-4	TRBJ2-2	CASSSGLAGGFGGELFF	TGTGCCAGCAGCTCGGGACTAGCGGGAGGGTTTGGCGGGGAGCTGTTTTTT
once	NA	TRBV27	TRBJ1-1	CASSLSGPWNTEAFF	TGTGCCAGCAGTTTATCCGGACCGTGGAACACTGAAGCTTTCTTT
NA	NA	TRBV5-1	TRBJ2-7	CASSDRASYEQYF	TGCGCCAGCAGCGATAGGGCCTCCTACGAGCAGTACTTC
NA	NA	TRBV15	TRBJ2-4	CATSRVRAGNIQYF	TGTGCCACCAGCAGAGTACGTGCCGGAAACATTCAGTACTTC
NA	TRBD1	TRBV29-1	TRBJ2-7	CRDNRGFSYEQYF	TGCAGAGATAACAGGGGCTTCTCCTACGAGCAGTACTTC
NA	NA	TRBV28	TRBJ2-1	CASSLGGIEVGEQFF	TGTGCCAGCAGTTTGGGTGGGATCGAAGTAGGTGAGCAGTTCTTC
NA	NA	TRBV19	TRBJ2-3	CASSIGLGRGFTDTQYF	TGTGCCAGTAGTATAGGCTTGGGCAGGGGTTTCACAGATACGCAGTATTTT
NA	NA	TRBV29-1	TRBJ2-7	CSVAGNVGVGDYEQYF	TGCAGCGTTGCGGGTAATGTTGGGGTTGGGGACTACGAGCAGTACTTC
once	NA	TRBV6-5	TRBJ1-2	CASSYGGNYGYTF	TGTGCCAGCAGTTACGGCGGGAACTATGGCTACACCTTC
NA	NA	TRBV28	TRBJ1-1	CASSLARWGTEAFF	TGTGCCAGCAGCCTCGCCCGCTGGGGGACTGAAGCTTTCTTT
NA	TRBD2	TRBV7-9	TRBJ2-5	CASTFGTSGSTRQETQYF	TGTGCCAGCACCTTCGGGACTAGCGGGAGCACCCGCCAAGAGACCCAGTACTTC
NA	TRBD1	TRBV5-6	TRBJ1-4	CASSSYRGRDEKLFF	TGTGCCAGCAGCTCCTACAGGGGGCGGGATGAAAAACTGTTTTTT
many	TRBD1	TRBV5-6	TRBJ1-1	CASHPGPGTAEAFF	TGTGCCAGCCACCCCGGGCCGGGGACAGCTGAAGCTTTCTTT
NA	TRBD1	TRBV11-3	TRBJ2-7	CASSQGIRDEQYF	TGTGCCAGTTCACAGGGGATTAGGGACGAGCAGTACTTC
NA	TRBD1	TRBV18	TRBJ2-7	CASSPRTGGAEQYF	TGTGCCAGCTCACCAAGGACAGGGGGCGCCGAGCAGTACTTC
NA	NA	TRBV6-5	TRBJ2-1	CASTPWIGGSDEQFF	TGTGCCAGCACCCCCTGGATTGGGGGCAGCGATGAGCAGTTCTTC
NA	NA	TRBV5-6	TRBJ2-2	CASSRGTDKNTGELFF	TGTGCCAGCAGCCGGGGGACAGACAAGAACACCGGGGAGCTGTTTTTT
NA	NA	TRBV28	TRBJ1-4	CASGGWTTDEKLFF	TGTGCCAGCGGCGGCTGGACAACGGACGAAAAACTGTTTTTT
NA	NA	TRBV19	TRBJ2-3	CASSGGTASTDTQYF	TGTGCCAGCTCGGGCGGGACAGCAAGCACAGATACGCAGTATTTT
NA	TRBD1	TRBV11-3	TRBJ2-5	CASSHRGISETQYF	TGTGCCAGCAGCCACAGGGGGATATCTGAGACCCAGTACTTC
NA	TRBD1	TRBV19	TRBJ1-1	CASSIIPQDRLNTEAFF	TGTGCCAGTAGTATCATCCCCCAGGACAGGTTGAACACTGAAGCTTTCTTT
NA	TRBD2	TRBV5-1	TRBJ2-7	CASSNGGRDYEQYF	TGCGCCAGCAGCAATGGCGGGAGGGACTACGAGCAGTACTTC
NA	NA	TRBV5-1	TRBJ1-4	CASRLDGVGGEKLFF	TGCGCCAGCAGGCTGGATGGGGTAGGCGGTGAAAAACTGTTTTTT
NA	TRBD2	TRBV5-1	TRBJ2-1	CASSFLQRGTNEQFF	TGCGCCAGCAGCTTCCTCCAGCGGGGCACCAATGAGCAGTTCTTC
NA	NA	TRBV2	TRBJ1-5	CASSGGREIQPQHF	TGTGCCAGCAGTGGAGGAAGGGAAATCCAGCCCCAGCATTTT
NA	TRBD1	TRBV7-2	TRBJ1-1	CASSPTGFTEAFF	TGTGCCAGCAGCCCGACAGGGTTCACTGAAGCTTTCTTT
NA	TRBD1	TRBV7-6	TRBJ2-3	CASSFGTGGVDTQYF	TGTGCCAGCAGCTTCGGGACAGGGGGCGTAGATACGCAGTATTTT
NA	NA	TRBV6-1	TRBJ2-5	CASSEAGWLNQETQYF	TGTGCCAGCAGTGAAGCAGGCTGGCTCAATCAAGAGACCCAGTACTTC
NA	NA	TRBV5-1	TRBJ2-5	CASGDGHVETQYF	TGCGCCAGCGGGGACGGCCATGTGGAGACCCAGTACTTC
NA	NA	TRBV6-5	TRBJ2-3	CASSYGGGRNHYTQYF	TGTGCCAGCAGTTACGGGGGGGGGCGGAATCACTATACGCAGTATTTT
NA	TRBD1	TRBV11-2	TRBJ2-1	CASSTYLAPRGLYNEQFF	TGTGCCAGCAGCACTTATTTGGCCCCCAGGGGGCTCTACAATGAGCAGTTCTTC
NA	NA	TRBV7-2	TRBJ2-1	CASSLVRGSSYNEQFF	TGTGCCAGCAGCCTCGTGCGCGGAAGCTCCTACAATGAGCAGTTCTTC
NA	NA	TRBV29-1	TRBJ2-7	CSVVAGRLSYEQYF	TGCAGCGTTGTGGCAGGGCGTCTCTCCTACGAGCAGTACTTC
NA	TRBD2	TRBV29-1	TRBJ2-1	CSVDGGRRGNEQFF	TGCAGCGTTGACGGCGGGAGACGGGGCAATGAGCAGTTCTTC
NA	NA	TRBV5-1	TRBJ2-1	CASSQGLGLYNEQFF	TGCGCCAGCAGCCAGGGCCTCGGACTCTACAATGAGCAGTTCTTC
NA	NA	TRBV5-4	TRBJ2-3	CATKQLSTEGDTQYF	TGTGCCACCAAGCAGCTTTCGACGGAGGGAGATACGCAGTATTTT
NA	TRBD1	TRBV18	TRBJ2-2	CASSPRGQADTGELFF	TGTGCCAGCTCACCAAGGGGACAGGCAGACACCGGGGAGCTGTTTTTT
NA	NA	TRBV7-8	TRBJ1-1	CASSLLGTRSNEAFF	TGTGCCAGCAGCTTATTAGGGACAAGAAGTAATGAAGCTTTCTTT
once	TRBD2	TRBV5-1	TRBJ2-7	CASSLGEGLYEQYF	TGCGCCAGCAGCTTGGGGGAGGGCCTTTACGAGCAGTACTTC
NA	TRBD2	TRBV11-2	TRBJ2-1	CASSAASGLNEQFF	TGTGCCAGCAGCGCGGCTAGCGGATTAAATGAGCAGTTCTTC
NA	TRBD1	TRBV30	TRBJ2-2	CAWSPTGRTGELFF	TGTGCCTGGAGCCCGACAGGGCGGACCGGGGAGCTGTTTTTT
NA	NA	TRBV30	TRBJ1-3	CAWDALSGNTIYF	TGTGCCTGGGACGCTCTCTCTGGAAACACCATATATTTT
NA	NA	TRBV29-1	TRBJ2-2	CSVEGWAGELFF	TGCAGCGTTGAAGGGTGGGCCGGGGAGCTGTTTTTT
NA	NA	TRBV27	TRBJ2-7	CASSLSGEAAISYEQYF	TGTGCCAGCAGTTTATCCGGGGAGGCAGCGATATCCTACGAGCAGTACTTC
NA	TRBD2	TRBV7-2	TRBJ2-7	CASSLVGTSGIIVYEQYF	TGTGCCAGCAGCTTAGTAGGGACTAGCGGGATTATAGTCTACGAGCAGTACTTC
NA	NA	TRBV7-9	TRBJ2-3	CASSPFYTDTQYF	TGTGCCAGCAGCCCGTTCTACACAGATACGCAGTATTTT
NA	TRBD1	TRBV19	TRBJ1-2	CASSTAGTGIHGYTF	TGTGCCAGTAGTACGGCCGGGACAGGGATCCATGGCTACACCTTC
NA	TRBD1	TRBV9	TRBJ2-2	CASSVRPLHAARQGQGTGELFF	TGTGCCAGCAGCGTCAGACCCCTCCATGCCGCTAGACAGGGGCAGGGGACCGGGGAGCTGTTTTTT
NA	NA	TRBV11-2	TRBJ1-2	CASSLGWDGYTF	TGTGCCAGCAGCTTAGGCTGGGATGGCTACACCTTC
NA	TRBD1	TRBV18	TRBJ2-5	CASSPPQGRQETQYF	TGTGCCAGCTCACCGCCACAGGGGCGACAAGAGACCCAGTACTTC
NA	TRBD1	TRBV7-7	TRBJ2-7	CASSLDRGAYEQYF	TGTGCTAGCAGCCTGGACAGGGGGGCCTACGAGCAGTACTTC